These 21 T cell receptor beta chains were all obtained from the same sample, sequenced in a study of siplizumab effects on memory and regulatory T cells. TCRdb keeps only in-frame clones here, not all; method: immunoSEQ multiplex PCR. Among approximately 100,000 clones listed, over 90% were seen once. Input material: Tregs sorted from blood. The receptors shown here come from a human donor in good health.

This sequence joins TRBV15 and TRBJ1-2; possible D gene TRBD1, 6 bases. This CDR3 is built from 14 residues. V was pared by 5 bases and J by 8 bases, with 18 bases between. Germline assignment: CDR1 LNHNV and CDR2 YYDKDF (reference sequence). The CDR3, as DNA: TGTGCCACCAGCTCTAGGACAGCGCTCCTGGGCTACACCTTC. It encodes CATSSRTALLGYTF.

As to this clone: This may be a read error, as it is one base from a much larger clone. The V call is TRBV7-2, the J call TRBJ2-5; D unresolved. Between the trimmed V and J ends, which lost 5 bases and 0 bases, there was a span of 4 bases. CDR1 and CDR2 from the germline V gene are SGHTA and FQGNSA. This CDR3 region has 12 residues. Here the CDR3 reads CASSRDQETQYF. CDR3 coding DNA: TGTGCCAGCAGCCGGGACCAAGAGACCCAGTACTTC.

The rearrangement uses TRBV6-5 and TRBJ1-1, with unresolved D. V was cut by 2 bases and J by 1 base, with 5 bases left in between. The CDR3 has 13 amino acids. Germline CDR1 and CDR2: MNHEY and SVGAGI. The CDR3 protein is CASSYRGNTEAFF. CDR3 in DNA: TGTGCCAGCAGTTACAGAGGGAACACTGAAGCTTTCTTT.

The chain joins TRBV5-1 to TRBJ1-6; the match to TRBD1 covers 11 bases. Germline values: CDR1 SGHRS, CDR2 YFSETQ. This CDR3 has 15 amino acids. V trimming: 4 bases; J trimming: 9 bases; junction bases outside the gene matches: 6. The CDR3 sequence: CASSPGGTGGSPLHF. The CDR3, as DNA: TGCGCCAGCAGCCCCGGGGGGACAGGGGGTTCACCCCTCCACTTT.

This chain joins TRBV5-1 and TRBJ1-2, with no clear D. CDR1 and CDR2 from the germline V gene are SGHRS and YFSETQ. V gave up 4 bases and J gave up 5 bases, with 12 bases separating them. The CDR3 extends over 13 amino acids. The CDR3 DNA reads as TGCGCCAGCAGCCTTGGGCAGCTGTATGGCTACACCTTC. Its translation is CASSLGQLYGYTF. Looking up the rest from reference TRBV5-1 and TRBJ1-2 gives the full variable domain: KAGVTQTPRYLIKTRGQQVTLSCSPISGHRSVSWYQQTPGQGLQFLFEYFSETQRNKGNFPGRFSGRQFSNSRSEMNVSTLELGDSALYLCASSLGQLYGYTFGSGTRLTVV.

This clone has just one count. The chain combines TRBV5-1 with TRBJ2-1; TRBD2 is a possible D gene (7 bases). The CDR3 spans 13 residues. Trimming took off 0 bases at V and 12 bases at J, with 13 bases between the two ends. Germline V lookup: CDR1 SGHRS, CDR2 YFSETQ. The CDR3 protein is CASSLVRGARQFF. CDR3 nucleotide sequence: TGCGCCAGCAGCTTGGTTCGGGGGGCCCGGCAGTTCTTC.

The rearrangement joins TRBV30 to TRBJ1-5; 9 bases agree with TRBD1. The V and J ends lost 1 base and 2 bases, in that order; junction bases with no gene match: 3. This CDR3 has 15 amino acids. Germline V gene sequence: CDR1 GTSNPN, CDR2 SVGIG (reference sequence). The CDR3 region has the DNA TGTGCCTGGAGTGCGGGACAGGGCCGCAATCAGCCCCAGCATTTT. It codes for CAWSAGQGRNQPQHF.

The J gene is TRBJ2-2, the V gene TRBV18; 7 nucleotides line up with TRBD2. V shed 2 bases, J shed 3 bases, and the junction held 9 bases outside the gene matches. The CDR3 is made up of 17 amino acids. The germline gives CDR1 KGHSH, CDR2 LQKENI. CDR3 sequence: CASSPSLRGGDTGELFF. The CDR3 DNA follows: TGTGCCAGCTCACCATCGCTGCGGGGAGGGGACACCGGGGAGCTGTTTTTT.

This clone was found once. The chain couples TRBV7-2 to TRBJ1-5; D unresolved. The CDR3 runs 13 residues. V was clipped by 5 bases and J by 4 bases, with 9 bases between them. Germline V gene lookup returns CDR1 SGHTA and CDR2 FQGNSA. CDR3 coding DNA: TGTGCCAGCAGCCCCACGGGTAATCAGCCCCAGCATTTT. Residues: CASSPTGNQPQHF.

Note on this clone: Distinct nucleotide sequences in the sample also encode this CDR3. The chain carries TRBV9 and TRBJ2-5; D gene ambiguous. The CDR3 has 12 amino acids. V lost 0 bases and J 4 bases, leaving 4 bases between the germline ends. Germline-derived CDR1 and CDR2 are SGDLS and YYNGEE. The CDR3 bases are TGTGCCAGCAGCGTAGCTGGAGAGACCCAGTACTTC. Amino acid sequence: CASSVAGETQYF.

The J gene is TRBJ1-1, the V gene TRBV9; a possible D gene is TRBD1 (5 bases). This CDR3 is 13 amino acids long. Germline V gene data show CDR1 as SGDLS and CDR2 as YYNGEE. V was cut by 0 bases and J by 8 bases, with 11 bases left in between. CDR3 in amino acids: CASSVGTHLEAFF. The DNA for the CDR3 is TGTGCCAGCAGCGTAGGGACACACCTGGAAGCTTTCTTT.

The V and J genes are TRBV4-1 and TRBJ2-7; weak D call: TRBD2 (6 bases). Trimming removed 3 bases from V and 2 bases from J, with 14 bases in between. CDR3 size: 15 residues. Germline V lookup: CDR1 MGHRA, CDR2 YSYEKL. CDR3 sequence (DNA): TGCGCCAGCAGCCAGGCCTGGGGCGGGACCTACGAGCAGTACTTC. Protein: CASSQAWGGTYEQYF.

V usage is TRBV2 and J usage is TRBJ1-5, with 7 nucleotides matching TRBD1. The CDR3 totals 15 residues. V lost 7 bases and J lost 3; bases outside the gene matches: 9. Germline V gene sequence: CDR1 SNHLY, CDR2 FYNNEI. The CDR3 sequence: CASTFDRVNNQPQHF. The CDR3 DNA follows: TGTGCCAGCACCTTCGACAGGGTAAACAATCAGCCCCAGCATTTT.

The genes are TRBV25-1 and TRBJ1-2; 12 bases align to TRBD1. Germline V gives CDR1 MGHDK, CDR2 SYGVNS. This CDR3 is built from 14 residues. Trimming took 7 bases from V and 8 from J; bases not matched to a gene: 8. CDR3: CASTPGQGARGYTF. CDR3 bases: TGTGCCAGCACTCCGGGACAGGGGGCGCGCGGCTACACCTTC.

The rearrangement joins TRBV18 to TRBJ1-1, with 7 bases aligning to TRBD1. The CDR3 extends over 15 amino acids. From germline, CDR1 is KGHSH and CDR2 LQKENI. The junction had 10 bases not matched to a gene; V was cut back by 2 bases and J by 7 bases. The CDR3 sequence: CASSPFMTGNNEAFF. As DNA, the CDR3 is TGTGCCAGCTCACCATTTATGACAGGGAATAATGAAGCTTTCTTT.

The rearrangement links TRBV6-1 to TRBJ2-7, with D tentatively TRBD1 (5 bases). CDR1 and CDR2 from the germline V gene are MNHNS and SASEGT. Deletions cut 7 bases from V and 2 bases from J, with 18 bases between. The CDR3 extends over 15 amino acids. The CDR3 region has the DNA TGTGCCAGCACCCAACACCAGGGTGGGACCTACGAGCAGTACTTC. It is translated as CASTQHQGGTYEQYF.

This clone was recorded once. The chain joins TRBV2 to TRBJ1-4, with 7 bases aligning to TRBD1. CDR1 and CDR2 (germline): SNHLY, FYNNEI. V was clipped by 8 bases and J by 3 bases; unmatched bases: 6. The CDR3 runs to 14 residues. The CDR3 sequence is CASVTGTANEKLFF. The CDR3 DNA follows: TGTGCCAGCGTCACCGGGACAGCTAATGAAAAACTGTTTTTT.

The chain carries TRBV2 and TRBJ1-4; 9 nucleotides line up with TRBD1. The V and J ends lost 4 bases and 1 base, in that order; junction bases with no gene match: 10. Germline V gives CDR1 SNHLY, CDR2 FYNNEI. The CDR3 runs 18 residues. CDR3 sequence (DNA): TGTGCCAGCAGTGGCTCACAGGGGGCATGGTTAACTAATGAAAAACTGTTTTTT. Its translation is CASSGSQGAWLTNEKLFF.

V is TRBV7-2 and J is TRBJ2-3; D could derive from TRBD1 or TRBD2 (5 bases each). In germline, CDR1 is SGHTA, CDR2 FQGNSA. The CDR3 runs to 13 residues. V lost 5 bases to trimming and J lost 4 bases, with 10 bases between them. CDR3 DNA sequence: TGTGCCAGCAGCACCCGGGGCCCAGATACGCAGTATTTT. This codes for CASSTRGPDTQYF.

The chain is built from TRBV5-8 and TRBJ1-1; 10 bases agree with TRBD1. From germline, CDR1 is SGHTS and CDR2 YDEGEE. This CDR3 spans 17 amino acids. J was trimmed by 1 base and V by 6 bases; bases with no gene match: 12. CDR3: CASNPSPGQGRNTEAFF. The CDR3 DNA reads as TGTGCCAGCAACCCCTCACCGGGACAGGGGCGGAACACTGAAGCTTTCTTT.

This chain joins TRBV7-8 and TRBJ2-3, with 8 bases that match TRBD2. V shed 7 bases and J 4 bases; nucleotides not matched to a gene: 4. CDR3 length: 13 residues. Per the germline V gene, CDR1 is SGHVS and CDR2 is FQNEAQ. In nucleotides, the CDR3 is TGTGCCAGCACCAGCGGGGGATCAGATACGCAGTATTTT. Protein sequence: CASTSGGSDTQYF. The variable domain in full, with the rest retrieved from reference TRBV7-8 and TRBJ2-3, is GAGVSQSPRYKVAKRGQDVALRCDPISGHVSLFWYQQALGQGPEFLTYFQNEAQLDKSGLPSDRFFAERPEGSVSTLKIQRTQQEDSAVYLCASTSGGSDTQYFGPGTRLTVL.